What follows are 14 T cell receptor beta chains derived from one specimen sequenced in a study of Ad26.COV2.S vaccination and SARS-CoV-2 variants. Treatment reported: roughly 19 received Ad26.COV2.S at low or high dose, single or two shots; 5 received placebo; per-sample allocation not given. Sample collection was performed on day 63 after the first vaccine or placebo injection. Repertoires were generated with immunoSEQ multiplex PCR, while TCRdb's copy carries only in-frame clones and drops some. The table has hundreds of thousands of clones, over 75% seen once. This specimen consisted of peripheral blood, obtained in a trial of Ad26.COV2.S vaccine versus placebo. The receptors were gathered from a person between 18 and 60 years old who received the Ad26.COV2.S COVID-19 vaccine or a placebo.

A few counts support this clone. V gene TRBV7-2 combines with J gene TRBJ2-5; D may be TRBD1 or TRBD2 (5 bases each). The CDR3 length is 15 residues. From germline, CDR1 is SGHTA and CDR2 FQGNSA. The V end was cut by 3 bases, the J end by 5 bases, with 16 bases between. In DNA form, the CDR3 reads TGTGCCAGCAGCTTCCGGGACCCCGGGATGGAGACCCAGTACTTC. It yields the protein CASSFRDPGMETQYF.

The chain couples TRBV7-9 to TRBJ1-4, with D unresolved. This CDR3 has 12 residues. The V and J ends lost 10 bases and 8 bases respectively, with 14 bases between them. Germline-derived CDR1 and CDR2 are SEHNR and FQNEAQ (reference sequence). CDR3 bases: TGTGCCATCTGGACTCAAGACGAAAAACTGTTTTTT. Protein product: CAIWTQDEKLFF.

The chain recombines TRBV6-2 or TRBV6-3 with TRBJ1-2; D remains ambiguous. V was shortened by 5 bases and J by 7 bases, with 14 bases between the two germline ends. CDR3 length: 13 amino acids. Per the germline V gene, CDR1 is MNHEY and CDR2 is SVGEGT. The CDR3 nucleotides read TGTGCCAGCAGTCCAGCCCGGACGGCTGGCTACACCTTC. It translates to CASSPARTAGYTF.

To note about this clone: A junction boundary mismatches the germline segment, possibly from a read error. The chain links TRBV7-7 to TRBJ2-5; 9 bases map to TRBD2. CDR3 length: 16 residues. Germline assignment: CDR1 SSHAT and CDR2 FNYEAQ (reference sequence). The CDR3 nucleotides read TGTGCTAGCAGCTTAGCGGGAGCGGGGGGCGGTGAGACCCAGTACTTC. This codes for CASSLAGAGGGETQYF.

The chain joins TRBV4-3 to TRBJ2-1; TRBD2 agrees at 9 bases. V dropped 8 bases and J dropped 7; count of bases not matched to a gene: 9. Germline V lookup: CDR1 LGHNA, CDR2 YSLEER. This CDR3 spans 14 amino acids. The CDR3 DNA sequence: TGCGCCAGCGGCCCTAGACTAGCGGCGAATGAGCAGTTCTTC. It encodes CASGPRLAANEQFF.

J is TRBJ2-5 and V is TRBV29-1; tentatively, D is TRBD1 (6 bases). This CDR3 is built from 14 residues. V was pared by 0 bases and J by 1 base, with 9 bases between. The germline V gene has CDR1 SQVTM and CDR2 ANQGSEA. CDR3 sequence: CSVEDRGRQETQYF. In nucleotides, the CDR3 is TGCAGCGTTGAAGACAGGGGACGCCAAGAGACCCAGTACTTC.

The CDR3 is CASSQAGISGNTIYF. CDR3 nucleotides: TGCGCCAGCAGCCAAGCGGGAATCTCTGGAAACACCATATATTTT. This chain uses TRBV4-1 with TRBJ1-3; no firm D call. Per the germline V gene, CDR1 is MGHRA and CDR2 is YSYEKL. V lost 1 base and J lost 0, with 7 bases in between. This CDR3 has 15 amino acids.

The chain has TRBV25-1 and TRBJ1-1; 10 bases agree with TRBD1. V was clipped by 3 bases and J by 4 bases; unmatched bases: 8. The V gene's germline CDR1 is MGHDK and CDR2 SYGVNS. The CDR3 length is 16 residues. The CDR3 is CASSDWTGGFGTEAFF. In DNA, the CDR3 is TGTGCCAGCAGTGACTGGACAGGGGGTTTCGGCACTGAAGCTTTCTTT.

The chain links TRBV30 to TRBJ2-5; 9 nucleotides match TRBD1. Germline V gene sequence: CDR1 GTSNPN, CDR2 SVGIG (reference sequence). V lost 5 bases, J lost 5 bases, and 3 bases stayed unmatched. The CDR3 length is 12 residues. Written as DNA, the CDR3 is TGTGCCTGGGGGACAGGGCGGGAGACCCAGTACTTC. Translating gives CAWGTGRETQYF.

The chain joins TRBV19 to TRBJ2-2, with 9 bases fitting TRBD2. After removal of 9 bases from V and 13 bases from J, the junction contained 15 bases not matched to a gene. Germline assignment: CDR1 LNHDA and CDR2 SQIVND (reference sequence). There are 14 residues in the CDR3. In DNA form, the CDR3 reads TGTGCCAGCTATGGACTAGCGAAGGAGGGGAGGCTGTTTTTT. Its protein product is CASYGLAKEGRLFF.

V gene TRBV5-4 combines with J gene TRBJ1-2; no clear D. The V and J ends lost 3 bases and 4 bases respectively, with 10 bases between them. The CDR3 has 13 residues. Germline CDR1 is SGHNT and CDR2 is YYREEE (reference sequence). For the CDR3, the DNA is TGTGCCAGCAGCTCACCAGATCCCTATGGCTACACCTTC. It encodes CASSSPDPYGYTF.

Turning to this clone: The junction shows a germline mismatch at one end, possibly a read error. The chain has TRBV10-3 and TRBJ1-1, with TRBD1 matching over 8 bases. CDR3 length: 11 residues. Germline CDR1 is ENHRY and CDR2 is SYGVKD. The chain's CDR3 is CAISPTGVQIF. Written as DNA, the CDR3 is TGTGCCATCTCCCCGACAGGGGTTCAGATCTTT.

The chain carries TRBV9 and TRBJ2-2; TRBD1 is a possible D gene (7 bases). The V gene's germline CDR1 is SGDLS and CDR2 YYNGEE. Trimming left V 4 bases short and J 5 bases short, with 15 bases between. This CDR3 has 15 amino acids. The CDR3 coding sequence is TGTGCCAGCAGCTTCAGGGGGGCCTTTACCGGGGAGCTGTTTTTT. Its protein product is CASSFRGAFTGELFF.

This rearrangement joins TRBV25-1 to TRBJ2-7; TRBD1 or TRBD2 may be the D gene (6 bases each). Germline CDR1 reads MGHDK; CDR2 reads SYGVNS. V was clipped by 8 bases and J by 4 bases, with 12 bases between them. This CDR3 comprises 12 residues. This CDR3 reads CASAWGAYEQYF. The CDR3 DNA is TGTGCCAGCGCGTGGGGGGCTTACGAGCAGTACTTC.